This T cell receptor (beta chain) was recorded in a study of T cell clones after liver transplantation. Here immunoSEQ multiplex PCR was the method, and the copy in TCRdb shows in-frame clones only, minus some. The sample records around 100,000 clones, around 84% being singletons. Sequencing used CD4+ T cells from blood, obtained around 49 months after liver transplant. The TCR originated in a human patient who received a liver transplant. Among the T cells, some may be from the graft donor.

This CDR3 is CASSLGQPSEAFF. The DNA of the CDR3 is TGCGCCAGCAGCCTGGGACAGCCAAGTGAAGCTTTCTTT. The rearrangement links TRBV5-1 to TRBJ1-1; 7 bases line up with TRBD1. Trimming took 4 bases from V and 7 from J; bases not matched to a gene: 7. The V gene's germline CDR1 is SGHRS and CDR2 YFSETQ. This CDR3 spans 13 amino acids. Supplemented by reference TRBV5-1 and TRBJ1-1, the full variable domain reads KAGVTQTPRYLIKTRGQQVTLSCSPISGHRSVSWYQQTPGQGLQFLFEYFSETQRNKGNFPGRFSGRQFSNSRSEMNVSTLELGDSALYLCASSLGQPSEAFFGQGTRLTVV.